Presented here are 22 T cell receptor beta chains from one specimen sequenced in a study of CD8 T cells in ankylosing spondylitis. TCRdb reprocessed the 5' RACE reads via MiXCR and lists one record per CDR3 protein. The sample lists 200,000 to 300,000 distinct CDR3 sequences; 10% were seen once. The material sequenced was blood, either unsorted or a sorted T cell fraction (not recorded which). These receptors all stem from a male donor with ankylosing spondylitis or in good health (not recorded which).

This clonotype occurred many times. The rearrangement links TRBV4-1 to TRBJ2-1; 10 bases line up with TRBD2. Trimming removed 4 bases from V and 2 bases from J; junction bases left unmatched: 8. Germline CDR1 reads MGHRA; CDR2 reads YSYEKL. The CDR3 runs 17 residues. CDR3 sequence (DNA): TGCGCCAGCAGCCCAGGGGGTAGCGGGGGGACCTACAATGAGCAGTTCTTC. Protein sequence: CASSPGGSGGTYNEQFF.

This clonotype was found many times. The chain employs TRBV6-1 and TRBJ2-5; D unresolved. The germline gives CDR1 MNHNS, CDR2 SASEGT. The CDR3 is made up of 13 amino acids. Trimming stripped 6 bases from V and 0 bases from J, with 8 bases between. CDR3 amino acids: CASSSIYQETQYF. The CDR3, as DNA: TGTGCCAGCAGCTCAATCTACCAAGAGACCCAGTACTTC.

There are a few counts of this clonotype. The chain has TRBV7-9 and TRBJ2-5, with D possibly matching TRBD2 (7 bases). V shed 5 bases and J shed 2 bases, with 18 bases lying between them. The CDR3 extends over 16 amino acids. The germline gives CDR1 SEHNR, CDR2 FQNEAQ (reference sequence). CDR3 bases: TGTGCCAGCAGCCTGGGCGGGGGCCTTGCTCAAGAGACCCAGTACTTC. Translating gives CASSLGGGLAQETQYF.

This clonotype was recorded many times. The chain is built from TRBV4-1 and TRBJ2-3; D may be TRBD2 (5 bases). Germline CDR1 is MGHRA and CDR2 is YSYEKL. The CDR3 sequence is 14 residues long. V dropped 0 bases and J dropped 3 bases, with 7 bases sitting between them. The chain's CDR3 is CASSQDPGTDTQYF. The CDR3 DNA follows: TGCGCCAGCAGCCAAGATCCGGGAACAGATACGCAGTATTTT.

This clonotype was seen a few times. J is TRBJ1-3 and V is TRBV6-5; D unclear. V lost 0 bases and J 0 bases, leaving 6 bases between the germline ends. The CDR3 is made up of 15 amino acids. Germline CDR1 reads MNHEY; CDR2 reads SVGAGI. This CDR3 reads CASSYSGVSGNTIYF. Here the CDR3 DNA reads TGTGCCAGCAGTTACTCGGGAGTCTCTGGAAACACCATATATTTT.

This clonotype was seen at least ten times. J is TRBJ1-4 and V is TRBV5-4, with 8 bases that match TRBD1. The junction had 1 base not matched to a gene; V was cut back by 3 bases and J by 3 bases. Germline CDR1 is SGHNT and CDR2 is YYREEE (reference sequence). The CDR3 is 14 residues long. The CDR3 spells CASSWTGPNEKLFF. The CDR3 DNA reads TGTGCCAGCAGCTGGACAGGGCCTAATGAAAAACTGTTTTTT.

This clonotype has ten or more counts. V usage is TRBV12-3 or TRBV12-4 and J usage is TRBJ1-5; a possible D gene is TRBD1 (5 bases). Trimming took off 1 base at V and 0 bases at J, with 13 bases between the two ends. This CDR3 is 17 amino acids long. This CDR3 reads CASSLGGGTNSNQPQHF. The CDR3 nucleotides are TGTGCCAGCAGTTTAGGCGGAGGGACTAATAGCAATCAGCCCCAGCATTTT.

This clonotype occurred many times. V gene TRBV20-1 combines with J gene TRBJ1-4; the D gene is possibly TRBD1 (5 bases). Germline-derived CDR1 and CDR2 are DFQATT and SNEGSKA (reference sequence). This CDR3 spans 14 amino acids. V lost 3 bases to trimming and J lost 8 bases, with 16 bases between them. CDR3 region: CSASRDPEEEKLFF. In DNA form, the CDR3 reads TGCAGTGCTAGCCGGGACCCTGAGGAAGAAAAACTGTTTTTT.

This clonotype was seen many times. This chain uses TRBV7-2 with TRBJ2-1; 8 bases line up with TRBD1. V was pared by 5 bases and J by 7 bases, with 4 bases of the junction left unmatched. The germline V gene has CDR1 SGHTA and CDR2 FQGNSA. This CDR3 contains 13 residues. CDR3 loop: CASSTDRDNEQFF. Here the CDR3 DNA reads TGTGCCAGCAGCACGGACAGGGATAATGAGCAGTTCTTC.

The table lists this clonotype with many counts. This sequence joins TRBV5-1 and TRBJ1-1; 8 bases match TRBD1. Germline values: CDR1 SGHRS, CDR2 YFSETQ. The ends lost 1 base at V and 3 bases at J; junction bases unmatched: 8. CDR3 length equals 16 residues. In DNA form, the CDR3 reads TGCGCCAGCAGCTTGCCAGGACAGGGATCGGACACTGAAGCTTTCTTT. Protein sequence: CASSLPGQGSDTEAFF.

This chain uses TRBV7-6 with TRBJ2-7, with TRBD2 matching over 12 bases. Germline V gene data show CDR1 as SGHVS and CDR2 as FNYEAQ. The CDR3 is 16 amino acids. V gave up 5 bases and J gave up 5 bases; unmatched junction bases: 10. The CDR3 DNA reads TGTGCCAGCAGCGCCCCGGGACTAGCGGGTTTAAACGAGCAGTACTTC. This sequence encodes CASSAPGLAGLNEQYF.

This clonotype was detected many times. CDR3 residues: CSGPGTGDTRRYYEQYF. The CDR3 DNA follows: TGCAGCGGCCCCGGGACAGGAGACACACGGCGATACTACGAGCAGTACTTC. This chain uses TRBV29-1 with TRBJ2-7; 8 bases are shared with TRBD1. V was pared by 7 bases and J by 3 bases, with 20 bases of the junction left unmatched. This CDR3 has 17 residues. CDR1 is SQVTM and CDR2 is ANQGSEA in the germline V gene.

Many counts were recorded for this clonotype. The chain combines TRBV7-8 with TRBJ2-5; 8 bases align to TRBD2. This CDR3 has 16 residues. The V and J ends lost 2 bases and 1 base, in that order; junction bases with no gene match: 6. The germline V gene has CDR1 SGHVS and CDR2 FQNEAQ. The CDR3 here is CASSLSGSARQETQYF. Written as DNA, the CDR3 is TGTGCCAGCAGCTTAAGCGGGAGTGCGCGCCAAGAGACCCAGTACTTC.

The table lists this clonotype with many counts. This chain uses TRBV5-1 with TRBJ2-1; D is ambiguous. CDR1 and CDR2 (germline): SGHRS, YFSETQ. Trimming cost V 0 bases and J 0 bases, with 7 bases left between them. The CDR3 is made up of 15 amino acids. CDR3 bases: TGCGCCAGCAGCTTGGCCGCAGGCTCCTACAATGAGCAGTTCTTC. Translating gives CASSLAAGSYNEQFF.

This clonotype was counted ten times or more. The CDR3 sequence: CAWSVAGHEQFF. Here the CDR3 DNA reads TGTGCCTGGAGTGTAGCGGGCCATGAGCAGTTCTTC. The chain joins TRBV30 to TRBJ2-1, with D maybe TRBD2 (6 bases). Germline CDR1 reads GTSNPN; CDR2 reads SVGIG (reference sequence). V was trimmed by 0 bases and J by 8 bases, leaving 8 bases between them. The CDR3 contains 12 residues.

J is TRBJ2-2 and V is TRBV20-1; TRBD1 might be the D (6 bases). The V end was cut by 5 bases, the J end by 0 bases, with 10 bases between. The length of the CDR3 is 14 residues. Germline values: CDR1 DFQATT, CDR2 SNEGSKA (reference sequence). CDR3: CSAPGQTNTGELFF. The CDR3 nucleotides are TGCAGTGCTCCTGGACAGACGAACACCGGGGAGCTGTTTTTT.

This clonotype was detected many times. The rearrangement links TRBV12-3 or TRBV12-4 to TRBJ2-1, with 9 bases lining up with TRBD1. Trimming took 4 bases from V and 5 from J; bases not matched to a gene: 9. This CDR3 comprises 16 residues. Here the CDR3 DNA reads TGTGCCAGCAGTTCTCAGGACAGGGGAGGTAACAATGAGCAGTTCTTC. Amino acids: CASSSQDRGGNNEQFF.

In the case of this clonotype: A much larger clonotype is one base distant, so this may be a read error. The chain couples TRBV10-3 to TRBJ1-2; D is undetermined. This CDR3 has 13 residues. CDR1 is ENHRY, CDR2 SYGVKD, per germline. CDR3 residues: CVISESKGTGYTF. CDR3 nucleotides: TGTGTCATCAGTGAGTCTAAGGGTACTGGCTACACCTTC.

This clonotype was seen repeatedly, ten times or more. The chain uses TRBV5-1 and TRBJ2-3; 7 nucleotides align to TRBD1. The CDR3 contains 16 residues. The germline gives CDR1 SGHRS, CDR2 YFSETQ. V was clipped by 5 bases and J by 1 base; unmatched bases: 10. CDR3 residues: CASSTNRGLRTDTQYF. The CDR3 coding sequence is TGCGCCAGCAGTACTAACAGGGGCTTACGCACAGATACGCAGTATTTT.

This clonotype was seen repeatedly, ten times or more. The V call is TRBV20-1, the J call TRBJ2-5; 16 bases agree with TRBD2. After removal of 3 bases from V and 0 bases from J, the junction contained 10 bases not matched to a gene. The CDR3 has 19 residues. Germline assignment: CDR1 DFQATT and CDR2 SNEGSKA (reference sequence). The CDR3 here is CSASELGTSGGVYQETQYF. CDR3 coding DNA: TGCAGTGCTAGCGAGTTGGGGACTAGCGGGGGGGTGTACCAAGAGACCCAGTACTTC.

This clonotype was recorded at least ten times. The chain uses TRBV30 and TRBJ2-1, with 13 bases lining up with TRBD2. V lost 5 bases and J lost 7; bases outside the gene matches: 5. CDR1 is GTSNPN and CDR2 is SVGIG in the germline V gene (reference sequence). This CDR3 is built from 14 residues. CDR3 in DNA: TGTGCCTGGGTTCCGACTAGCGGGAGGAATGAGCAGTTCTTC. This sequence encodes CAWVPTSGRNEQFF.

This clonotype was found many times. This sequence joins TRBV7-2 and TRBJ2-7; 14 bases map to TRBD2. CDR1 and CDR2 (germline): SGHTA, FQGNSA. The CDR3 totals 15 residues. The V segment lost 4 bases and the J segment 4 bases; nucleotides outside the gene matches: 3. CDR3 amino acids: CASSSGLAGEYEQYF. The CDR3 region has the DNA TGTGCCAGCAGCTCGGGACTAGCGGGGGAATACGAGCAGTACTTC.